These 32 T cell receptor beta chains were sequenced from one sample in a study of cytomegalovirus exposure and HLA in healthy donors. Using immunoSEQ multiplex PCR, the repertoire was profiled, and TCRdb retains in-frame clones only, with some absent. The table includes around 58,000 clones, roughly 89% detected once. Sequenced input: PBMCs. The source of these receptors is a woman between 18 and 29 years old in good health and CMV-seronegative.

The CDR3 DNA is TGTGCCAGCAGCAACAGCGGGAGTGGGTGGACCCAGTACTTC. Its translation is CASSNSGSGWTQYF. The J gene is TRBJ2-5, the V gene TRBV7-3, with 8 positions matching TRBD2. This CDR3 is built from 14 residues. CDR1 and CDR2 (germline): SGHTA, FQGTGA. The V segment lost 5 bases and the J segment 7 bases; nucleotides outside the gene matches: 9.

V gene TRBV28 combines with J gene TRBJ2-1, with D unclear. The V gene's germline CDR1 is MDHEN and CDR2 SYDVKM. V gave up 6 bases and J gave up 0 bases, with 12 bases separating them. The CDR3 extends over 15 amino acids. Here the CDR3 DNA reads TGTGCCAGCAGGTCCCAGGCGAGCTCCTACAATGAGCAGTTCTTC. Residues: CASRSQASSYNEQFF.

V is TRBV5-1 and J is TRBJ2-7; maybe TRBD2 (6 bases). Trimming took 6 bases from V and 4 from J, leaving 20 bases between them. This CDR3 spans 15 amino acids. Germline-derived CDR1 and CDR2 are SGHRS and YFSETQ. The CDR3, as DNA: TGCGCCAGCACCCCACCAGGCGGGGCAGCGTACGAGCAGTACTTC. This codes for CASTPPGGAAYEQYF. Complete variable domain (other parts from reference TRBV5-1 and TRBJ2-7): KAGVTQTPRYLIKTRGQQVTLSCSPISGHRSVSWYQQTPGQGLQFLFEYFSETQRNKGNFPGRFSGRQFSNSRSEMNVSTLELGDSALYLCASTPPGGAAYEQYFGPGTRLTVT.

J is TRBJ2-2 and V is TRBV7-3; D gene ambiguous. The germline V and J ends were trimmed by 7 bases and 2 bases, with 11 bases remaining between them. The germline V gene has CDR1 SGHTA and CDR2 FQGTGA. The CDR3 runs 14 residues. In nucleotides, the CDR3 is TGTGCCAGCAAAAACTCTTCCAACACCGGGGAGCTGTTTTTT. Amino acid sequence: CASKNSSNTGELFF. The full variable domain, rest sourced from reference TRBV7-3 and TRBJ2-2, is GAGVSQTPSNKVTEKGKYVELRCDPISGHTALYWYRQSLGQGPEFLIYFQGTGAADDSGLPNDRFFAVRPEGSVSTLKIQRTERGDSAVYLCASKNSSNTGELFFGEGSRLTVL.

The CDR3 loop is CASSPTWGGSYEQYF. CDR3 bases: TGCGCCAGCAGCCCCACCTGGGGGGGATCCTACGAGCAGTACTTC. The chain has TRBV5-1 and TRBJ2-7, with 7 nucleotides matching TRBD2. The J segment lost 1 base and the V segment lost 4 bases, leaving 8 bases of the junction unmatched. The CDR3 contains 15 residues. Per the germline V gene, CDR1 is SGHRS and CDR2 is YFSETQ.

The chain combines TRBV5-5 with TRBJ1-1; a weak D match, TRBD1 (5 bases). Trimming removed 4 bases at V and 6 bases at J, with 13 bases between. There are 13 residues in the CDR3. The germline gives CDR1 SGHKS, CDR2 YYEKEE (reference sequence). The chain's CDR3 is CASSRGGVSEAFF. The CDR3 DNA is TGTGCCAGCAGCCGCGGGGGGGTCTCTGAAGCTTTCTTT.

This clone was seen once. V is TRBV4-2 and J is TRBJ2-6; 7 nucleotides agree with TRBD2. Germline V CDR1 and CDR2: LGHNA, YNFKEQ. This CDR3 comprises 18 residues. V was clipped by 0 bases and J by 1 base; unmatched bases: 6. CDR3 residues: CASSQDQGEGSGANVLTF. The DNA for the CDR3 is TGTGCCAGCAGCCAAGATCAAGGGGAGGGATCTGGGGCCAACGTCCTGACTTTC.

The chain employs TRBV5-1 and TRBJ2-1; the D gene is possibly TRBD2 (7 bases). The CDR3 runs 16 residues. CDR1 is SGHRS and CDR2 is YFSETQ in the germline V gene. The ends were cut back, 4 bases at V and 7 bases at J, with 21 bases in the middle. CDR3 coding DNA: TGCGCCAGCAGCCTTCCAAGGGGGGGCGCATCTAATGAGCAGTTCTTC. Translation: CASSLPRGGASNEQFF.

The rearrangement uses TRBV10-3 and TRBJ1-4, with D possibly matching TRBD1 (6 bases). Trimming left V 0 bases short and J 5 bases short, with 10 bases between. Germline V lookup: CDR1 ENHRY, CDR2 SYGVKD. The CDR3 is 15 amino acids. The CDR3 DNA reads TGTGCCATCAGTGAGTCGGGGCAGGGGAATGAAAAACTGTTTTTT. It yields the protein CAISESGQGNEKLFF.

V usage is TRBV7-9 and J usage is TRBJ1-1; D is ambiguous. The germline V and J ends were trimmed by 1 base and 4 bases, with 16 bases remaining between them. Germline-derived CDR1 and CDR2 are SEHNR and FQNEAQ (reference sequence). The CDR3 length is 16 residues. CDR3 sequence reads: CASSLGWSESATEAFF. As DNA, the CDR3 is TGTGCCAGCAGCTTAGGGTGGTCGGAGTCGGCCACTGAAGCTTTCTTT.

V gene TRBV10-3 combines with J gene TRBJ2-5; 8 bases agree with TRBD1. Per the germline V gene, CDR1 is ENHRY and CDR2 is SYGVKD. Trimming removed 10 bases from V and 5 bases from J; junction bases left unmatched: 12. The CDR3 extends over 14 amino acids. The CDR3 loop is CASTRTGSGETQYF. DNA for the CDR3: TGTGCCAGCACCCGGACAGGGTCCGGCGAGACCCAGTACTTC.

The chain joins TRBV28 to TRBJ1-1; 7 bases align to TRBD1. Unmatched junction bases numbered 16, after V lost 6 bases and J lost 0 bases. The V gene's germline CDR1 is MDHEN and CDR2 SYDVKM. The CDR3 totals 18 residues. In DNA form, the CDR3 reads TGTGCCAGCAGCCTCTCGGGACAGCTAGGGGTAATGAACACTGAAGCTTTCTTT. Its protein is CASSLSGQLGVMNTEAFF.

V usage is TRBV20-1 and J usage is TRBJ2-7; D is unresolved. CDR3 size: 11 residues. Between the trimmed V and J ends, which lost 1 base and 6 bases, there was a span of 7 bases. Germline CDR1 and CDR2: DFQATT and SNEGSKA (reference sequence). The CDR3 loop reads CSARVIAEQYF. In DNA, the CDR3 is TGCAGTGCTAGAGTAATAGCCGAGCAGTACTTC.

The chain is built from TRBV25-1 and TRBJ2-3; 7 bases line up with TRBD2. Germline V gene lookup returns CDR1 MGHDK and CDR2 SYGVNS. CDR3 length: 13 residues. Trimming cost V 6 bases and J 5 bases; bases outside gene matches: 5. The DNA of the CDR3 is TGTGCCAGCAGGAGAACGGGAGGAGATACGCAGTATTTT. Protein sequence: CASRRTGGDTQYF.

The V gene is TRBV5-1, the J gene TRBJ1-4; D unclear. Trimming cost V 0 bases and J 5 bases, with 8 bases left between them. This CDR3 is built from 14 residues. From germline, CDR1 is SGHRS and CDR2 YFSETQ. The CDR3 is CASSLDNMNEKLFF. CDR3 DNA: TGCGCCAGCAGCTTGGATAATATGAATGAAAAACTGTTTTTT.

The V and J genes are TRBV29-1 and TRBJ1-5, with a possible D match to TRBD1 (5 bases). The length of the CDR3 is 15 residues. The V end lost 6 bases, the J end lost 2 bases, and 17 bases lay between the germline ends. Germline lookup yields CDR1 SQVTM and CDR2 ANQGSEA. For the CDR3, the DNA is TGCAGCGTGGGGTTTGGGGGAGGAGGCAATCAGCCCCAGCATTTT. Encoded protein: CSVGFGGGGNQPQHF.

The chain carries TRBV6-6 and TRBJ2-3, with 9 nucleotides matching TRBD1. This CDR3 region has 15 residues. The germline gives CDR1 MNHNY, CDR2 SVGAGI (reference sequence). V trimming: 5 bases; J trimming: 1 base; junction bases outside the gene matches: 4. The CDR3 region is CASSPYRGRTDTQYF. The CDR3 DNA reads TGTGCCAGCAGTCCGTACAGGGGGCGCACAGATACGCAGTATTTT.

This clone was picked up one time. CDR3 protein: CASRSAGDNSPLHF. The CDR3 DNA follows: TGTGCCAGCAGGTCCGCAGGGGATAATTCACCCCTCCACTTT. The chain carries TRBV25-1 and TRBJ1-6; D may be TRBD1 (6 bases). Germline CDR1 and CDR2: MGHDK and SYGVNS. Trimming left V 6 bases short and J 5 bases short, with 11 bases between. The CDR3 contains 14 residues.

This clone was picked up a small number of times. V and J are TRBV5-1 and TRBJ2-5; the match to TRBD1 covers 7 bases. J was trimmed by 2 bases and V by 3 bases; bases with no gene match: 1. CDR3 length: 13 residues. CDR1 and CDR2 from the germline V gene are SGHRS and YFSETQ. DNA for the CDR3: TGCGCCAGCAGCTCGACAGGGCAAGAGACCCAGTACTTC. This sequence encodes CASSSTGQETQYF.

This chain connects TRBV19 to TRBJ2-3; D ambiguous. CDR1 and CDR2 from the germline V gene are LNHDA and SQIVND (reference sequence). V was shortened by 3 bases and J by 4 bases, with 23 bases between the two germline ends. There are 18 residues in the CDR3. DNA for the CDR3: TGTGCCAGTAGTATGGCGGCAGACTCGATTCTTTTCGCAGATACGCAGTATTTT. Translating it yields CASSMAADSILFADTQYF.

The chain has TRBV27 and TRBJ2-1; 8 nucleotides match TRBD2. V gave up 4 bases and J gave up 8 bases; unmatched junction bases: 10. Germline V gives CDR1 MNHEY, CDR2 SMNVEV (reference sequence). The CDR3 length is 15 residues. CDR3 sequence (DNA): TGTGCCAGCAGTTCTGCGCGGGGGGCCTGGGATGAGCAGTTCTTC. Translated: CASSSARGAWDEQFF.

The chain uses TRBV5-1 and TRBJ2-1; 8 nucleotides match TRBD2. Germline V CDR1 and CDR2: SGHRS, YFSETQ. This CDR3 has 15 amino acids. J gave up 13 bases and V 0 bases, and 12 bases lay outside the gene matches. The CDR3 sequence is CASSLATGGQGKQFF. The CDR3 nucleotides read TGCGCCAGCAGCTTGGCCACGGGGGGGCAGGGGAAACAGTTCTTC.

The chain recombines TRBV7-2 with TRBJ1-1; no definite D call. Germline V gene lookup returns CDR1 SGHTA and CDR2 FQGNSA. Between the trimmed V and J ends, which lost 2 bases and 5 bases, there was a span of 12 bases. CDR3 length: 14 amino acids. CDR3 nucleotides: TGTGCCAGCAGCTTAAGCCAGGCTAATACTGAAGCTTTCTTT. Its protein is CASSLSQANTEAFF. Drawing the rest from reference TRBV7-2 and TRBJ1-1, the complete variable domain is GAGVSQSPSNKVTEKGKDVELRCDPISGHTALYWYRQSLGQGLEFLIYFQGNSAPDKSGLPSDRFSAERTGGSVSTLTIQRTQQEDSAVYLCASSLSQANTEAFFGQGTRLTVV.

The V gene is TRBV28, the J gene TRBJ1-5; D remains unclear. The germline V gene encodes CDR1 MDHEN and CDR2 SYDVKM. The CDR3 consists of 15 residues. V was cut by 1 base and J by 7 bases, with 14 bases left in between. CDR3 bases: TGTGCCAGCAGTTTATCGGGTCGTAGCTGGCAGCCCCAGCATTTT. Translating it yields CASSLSGRSWQPQHF.

The chain has TRBV10-3 and TRBJ2-1; 13 bases match TRBD2. The germline CDR1 and CDR2 sequences are ENHRY and SYGVKD. The trim removed 3 bases at V and 10 bases at J, leaving 6 bases unmatched. The CDR3 covers 15 residues. The DNA for the CDR3 is TGTGCCATCAGTGAAGGGACTAGCGGGGTGGTGGAGCAGTTCTTC. As protein: CAISEGTSGVVEQFF.

This clone was counted a single time. The chain links TRBV11-2 to TRBJ2-7, with D tentatively TRBD2 (6 bases). Germline CDR1 is SGHAT and CDR2 is FQNNGV. CDR3 size: 17 residues. Trimming pared 3 bases from V and 3 bases from J, leaving 21 bases between. The CDR3 bases are TGTGCCAGCAGCTTCCATTCTAGACTAGAGCAGGTCTACGAGCAGTACTTC. It yields the protein CASSFHSRLEQVYEQYF.

The genes are TRBV7-8 and TRBJ2-2; the match to TRBD1 covers 7 bases. This CDR3 spans 15 amino acids. V was pared by 5 bases and J by 5 bases, with 8 bases of the junction left unmatched. Germline loops: CDR1 SGHVS, CDR2 FQNEAQ. The CDR3, as DNA: TGTGCCAGCAGCAAAGACAGGGCGAGGACCGGGGAGCTGTTTTTT. Translated: CASSKDRARTGELFF.

This clone was counted only a few times. The chain couples TRBV12-5 to TRBJ1-5, with a possible D match to TRBD1 (5 bases). The CDR3 loop spans 15 amino acids. Trimming shortened V by 6 bases and J by 5 bases, and 17 bases separated the two germline ends. The germline V gene encodes CDR1 LGHNT and CDR2 FRNRAP. The CDR3 sequence: CASGAGQGWDQPQHF. The CDR3 DNA is TGTGCTAGTGGGGCCGGGCAGGGTTGGGATCAGCCCCAGCATTTT.

The chain joins TRBV28 to TRBJ1-2; a weak D match, TRBD1 (6 bases). This CDR3 spans 13 amino acids. Germline loops: CDR1 MDHEN, CDR2 SYDVKM. V was trimmed by 4 bases and J by 4 bases, leaving 10 bases between them. The CDR3 region is CASSSGTSYGYTF. The CDR3 DNA follows: TGTGCCAGCAGTTCTGGGACAAGCTATGGCTACACCTTC.

V usage is TRBV9 and J usage is TRBJ2-6, with D unresolved. V was shortened by 3 bases and J by 4 bases, with 8 bases between the two germline ends. Per the germline V gene, CDR1 is SGDLS and CDR2 is YYNGEE. The length of the CDR3 is 14 residues. This CDR3 is CASSARWGANVLTF. CDR3 nucleotide sequence: TGTGCCAGCAGCGCCCGGTGGGGGGCCAACGTCCTGACTTTC.

The chain links TRBV19 to TRBJ1-6; a weak D match, TRBD1 (6 bases). The CDR3 spans 15 residues. Germline CDR1 and CDR2: LNHDA and SQIVND (reference sequence). V lost 6 bases to trimming and J lost 5 bases, with 14 bases between them. The CDR3 sequence is CASRTTGSDNSPLHF. The CDR3, as DNA: TGTGCCAGTAGGACAACAGGGTCCGATAATTCACCCCTCCACTTT.

CDR3 nucleotide sequence: TGTGCCAGCAGGCAGGGGCGTGAGCAGTTCTTC. This gives the protein CASRQGREQFF. The chain combines TRBV6-5 with TRBJ2-1, with D maybe TRBD1 (6 bases). V lost 6 bases and J 9 bases, leaving 9 bases between the germline ends. This CDR3 is 11 amino acids long. Per germline, CDR1 MNHEY and CDR2 SVGAGI.